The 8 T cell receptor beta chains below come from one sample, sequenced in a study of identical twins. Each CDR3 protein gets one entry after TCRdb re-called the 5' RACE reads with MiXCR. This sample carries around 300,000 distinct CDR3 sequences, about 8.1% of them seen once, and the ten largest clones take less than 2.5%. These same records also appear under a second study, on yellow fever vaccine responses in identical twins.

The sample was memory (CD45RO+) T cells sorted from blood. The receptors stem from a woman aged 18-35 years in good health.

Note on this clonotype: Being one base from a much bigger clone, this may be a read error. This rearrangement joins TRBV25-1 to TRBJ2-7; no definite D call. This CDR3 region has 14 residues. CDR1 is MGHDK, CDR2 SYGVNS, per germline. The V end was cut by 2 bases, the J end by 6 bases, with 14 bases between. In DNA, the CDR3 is TGTGCCAGCAGTGAAGCCTCCCTGGGGTTCGAGCAGTACTTC. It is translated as CASSEASLGFEQYF.

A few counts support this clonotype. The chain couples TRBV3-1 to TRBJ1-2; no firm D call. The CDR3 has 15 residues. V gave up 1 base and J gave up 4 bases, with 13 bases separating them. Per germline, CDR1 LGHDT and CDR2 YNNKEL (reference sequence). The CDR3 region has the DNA TGTGCCAGCAGCCAAGCTGCGAGGGCGGGCTATGGCTACACCTTC. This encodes CASSQAARAGYGYTF.

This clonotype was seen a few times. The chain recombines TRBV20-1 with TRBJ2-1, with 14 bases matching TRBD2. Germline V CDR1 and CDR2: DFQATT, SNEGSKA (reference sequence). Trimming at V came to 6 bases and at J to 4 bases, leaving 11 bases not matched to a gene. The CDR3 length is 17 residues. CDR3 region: CSAQGLAGAIFYNEQFF. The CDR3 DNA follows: TGCAGTGCCCAGGGACTAGCGGGGGCCATCTTTTACAATGAGCAGTTCTTC.

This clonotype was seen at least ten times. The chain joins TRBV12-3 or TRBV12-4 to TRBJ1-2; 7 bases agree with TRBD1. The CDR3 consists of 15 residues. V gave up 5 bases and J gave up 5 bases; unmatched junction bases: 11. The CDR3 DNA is TGTGCCAGCAGTACACAGGGGAGGAAGGGGTATGGCTACACCTTC. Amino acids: CASSTQGRKGYGYTF.

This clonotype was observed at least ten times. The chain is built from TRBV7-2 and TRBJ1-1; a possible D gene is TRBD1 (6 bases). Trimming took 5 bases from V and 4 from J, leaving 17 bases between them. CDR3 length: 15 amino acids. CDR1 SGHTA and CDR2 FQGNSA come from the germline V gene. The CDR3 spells CASSPWGARGTEAFF. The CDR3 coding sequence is TGTGCCAGCAGCCCCTGGGGGGCTCGGGGCACTGAAGCTTTCTTT.

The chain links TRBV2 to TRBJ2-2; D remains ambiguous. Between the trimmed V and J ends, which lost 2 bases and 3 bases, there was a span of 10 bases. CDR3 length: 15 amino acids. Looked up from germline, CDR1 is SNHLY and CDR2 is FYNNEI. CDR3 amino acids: CASSESATYTGELFF. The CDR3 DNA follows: TGTGCCAGCAGTGAATCGGCTACCTACACCGGGGAGCTGTTTTTT.

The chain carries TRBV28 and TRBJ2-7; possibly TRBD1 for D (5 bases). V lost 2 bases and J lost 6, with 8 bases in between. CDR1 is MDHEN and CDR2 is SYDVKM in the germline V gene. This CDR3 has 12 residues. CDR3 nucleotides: TGTGCCAGCAGTTTAGGGGCGTTCGAGCAGTACTTC. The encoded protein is CASSLGAFEQYF.

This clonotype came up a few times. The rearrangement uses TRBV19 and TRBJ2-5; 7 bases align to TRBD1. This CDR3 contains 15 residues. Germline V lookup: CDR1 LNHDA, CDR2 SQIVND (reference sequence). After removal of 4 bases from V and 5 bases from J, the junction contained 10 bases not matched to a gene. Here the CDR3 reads CASSRRTGSSETQYF. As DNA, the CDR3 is TGTGCCAGTAGTAGAAGGACAGGCTCATCGGAGACCCAGTACTTC.